These 30 T cell receptor beta chains share one sample of origin, sequenced in a study of OX40 agonist ivuxolimab in advanced cancers. Library method: the immunoSEQ multiplex PCR assay. What TCRdb holds here is the immuneACCESS table cut down to in-frame rearrangements. Part of the clones is not present; checked against another copy, under half of the missing clones reflect an unresolved V gene, and the others are unexplained. In this sample the table shows around 85,000 clones, under 95% of which occur a single time. The ten largest make up 8.4% of the sample. The input for sequencing was CD4+ or CD8+ T cells sorted from blood, taken in a trial of the OX40 agonist ivuxolimab. The source of these receptors is an adult with an advanced solid tumor such as melanoma, head and neck, liver or kidney cancer.

The rearrangement links TRBV19 to TRBJ2-2, with TRBD2 as a possible D gene (6 bases). V was clipped by 2 bases and J by 6 bases, with 16 bases between them. Germline CDR1 is LNHDA and CDR2 is SQIVND (reference sequence). The CDR3 totals 16 residues. The CDR3 here is CASSITGGKWAGELFF. In DNA form, the CDR3 reads TGTGCCAGTAGTATAACTGGCGGGAAATGGGCCGGGGAGCTGTTTTTT.

J is TRBJ1-2 and V is TRBV6-6, with D tentatively TRBD1 (5 bases). Germline V gene data show CDR1 as MNHNY and CDR2 as SVGAGI (reference sequence). The CDR3 has 12 residues. CDR3 DNA sequence: TGTGTGAGCAGGCGGGGGGTCTATGGCTACACCTTC. Translated: CVSRRGVYGYTF.

This chain joins TRBV14 and TRBJ2-3, with no clear D. This CDR3 region has 13 residues. V was trimmed by 4 bases and J by 5 bases, leaving 10 bases between them. The germline CDR1 and CDR2 sequences are SGHDN and FVKESK. The CDR3 is CASSLPGEDTQYF. CDR3 nucleotide sequence: TGTGCCAGCAGCCTTCCTGGGGAAGATACGCAGTATTTT.

This chain connects TRBV11-2 to TRBJ2-3, with 16 bases identical to TRBD2. V trimming: 4 bases; J trimming: 2 bases; junction bases outside the gene matches: 6. Germline CDR1 SGHAT, CDR2 FQNNGV. The length of the CDR3 is 18 residues. DNA for the CDR3: TGTGCCAGCAGCTCCGGGACTAGCGGGGGGGCGATCACAGATACGCAGTATTTT. Translating gives CASSSGTSGGAITDTQYF. The full variable domain, rest sourced from reference TRBV11-2 and TRBJ2-3, is EAGVAQSPRYKIIEKRQSVAFWCNPISGHATLYWYQQILGQGPKLLIQFQNNGVVDDSQLPKDRFSAERLKGVDSTLKIQPAKLEDSAVYLCASSSGTSGGAITDTQYFGPGTRLTVL.

This clone was seen only a few times. The rearrangement joins TRBV11-2 to TRBJ2-3; 8 bases match TRBD2. With V trimmed by 1 base and J by 4 bases, 7 bases remained unmatched. The germline CDR1 and CDR2 sequences are SGHAT and FQNNGV. The CDR3 is made up of 16 amino acids. CDR3 sequence (DNA): TGTGCCAGCAGCTTAGGCTTAGCGGGGTTTCCAGATACGCAGTATTTT. Protein: CASSLGLAGFPDTQYF.

V is TRBV11-2 and J is TRBJ2-1; TRBD2 agrees at 10 bases. Germline trimming cut 5 bases from V and 9 bases from J; bases unmatched to any gene: 7. Germline CDR1 and CDR2: SGHAT and FQNNGV. The CDR3 spans 14 residues. The DNA of the CDR3 is TGTGCCAGCAGCCCTAGCGGGAGCTCTGTTGAGCAGTTCTTC. It is translated as CASSPSGSSVEQFF.

This chain links TRBV6-5 with TRBJ1-6; D perhaps matches TRBD1 (5 bases). Deletions cut 7 bases from V and 6 bases from J, with 7 bases between. The CDR3 has 12 residues. Germline CDR1 MNHEY, CDR2 SVGAGI. CDR3 protein: CASTQGNSPLHF. CDR3 bases: TGTGCCAGCACCCAGGGTAATTCACCCCTCCACTTT.

This chain joins TRBV29-1 and TRBJ1-4; 7 bases fit TRBD1. The CDR3 totals 12 residues. CDR1 and CDR2 (germline): SQVTM, ANQGSEA. The junction had 6 bases not matched to a gene; V was cut back by 6 bases and J by 8 bases. In DNA form, the CDR3 reads TGCAGCGTGGAGACAGGGCGAGAAAAACTGTTTTTT. Protein: CSVETGREKLFF. Full variable domain (rest looked up from reference TRBV29-1 and TRBJ1-4): SAVISQKPSRDICQRGTSLTIQCQVDSQVTMMFWYRQQPGQSLTLIATANQGSEATYESGFVIDKFPISRPNLTFSTLTVSNMSPEDSSIYLCSVETGREKLFFGSGTQLSVL.

The chain couples TRBV7-6 to TRBJ1-1; D is perhaps TRBD1 (5 bases). Per the germline V gene, CDR1 is SGHVS and CDR2 is FNYEAQ. The CDR3 is 12 amino acids. V gave up 1 base and J gave up 6 bases, with 6 bases separating them. The CDR3 DNA reads as TGTGCCAGCAGCTTAGGGGGGGCTGAAGCTTTCTTT. Protein sequence: CASSLGGAEAFF.

The CDR3: CASVWGGNVLTF. The CDR3 DNA sequence: TGTGCCAGCGTGTGGGGGGGTAACGTCCTGACTTTC. This chain joins TRBV6-1 and TRBJ2-6, with TRBD2 matching over 7 bases. The CDR3 spans 12 residues. The germline V gene has CDR1 MNHNS and CDR2 SASEGT. Trimming removed 8 bases from V and 10 bases from J; junction bases left unmatched: 5.

The rearrangement joins TRBV19 to TRBJ1-2; 10 bases line up with TRBD1. Germline CDR1 LNHDA, CDR2 SQIVND (reference sequence). The J segment lost 3 bases and the V segment lost 7 bases, leaving 5 bases of the junction unmatched. The CDR3 has 14 residues. The CDR3 protein is CASKDRGFYYGYTF. CDR3 in DNA: TGTGCCAGTAAGGACAGGGGGTTCTACTATGGCTACACCTTC. The full variable domain, rest sourced from reference TRBV19 and TRBJ1-2, is DGGITQSPKYLFRKEGQNVTLSCEQNLNHDAMYWYRQDPGQGLRLIYYSQIVNDFQKGDIAEGYSVSREKKESFPLTVTSAQKNPTAFYLCASKDRGFYYGYTFGSGTRLTVV.

The chain employs TRBV4-1 and TRBJ2-7; no clear D. The V gene lost 0 bases and the J gene lost 1 base, with 7 bases spanning the gap. Per the germline V gene, CDR1 is MGHRA and CDR2 is YSYEKL. The CDR3 is made up of 14 amino acids. The CDR3 DNA is TGCGCCAGCAGCCAAGAACCCTCGTCCTACGAGCAGTACTTC. Translating gives CASSQEPSSYEQYF.

The genes are TRBV15 and TRBJ2-1, with a weak D call TRBD2 (6 bases). CDR1 is LNHNV, CDR2 YYDKDF, per germline (reference sequence). CDR3 length: 15 amino acids. Trimming took 1 base from V and 8 from J, leaving 15 bases between them. DNA of the CDR3: TGTGCCACCAGCAGAGGGACCGGGACTTCCGATGAGCAGTTCTTC. This codes for CATSRGTGTSDEQFF.

This clone was seen a single time. CDR3 in amino acids: CASSVGEIDTDTQYF. CDR3 DNA: TGTGCCAGCAGTGTAGGGGAGATCGACACAGATACGCAGTATTTT. This rearrangement joins TRBV6-4 to TRBJ2-3; D may be TRBD1 or TRBD2 (5 bases each). V was pared by 4 bases and J by 2 bases, with 13 bases between. In germline, CDR1 is MRHNA, CDR2 SNTAGT. CDR3 length: 15 residues.

V is TRBV2 and J is TRBJ2-7, with 7 bases matching TRBD1. V was pared by 6 bases and J by 4 bases, with 6 bases of the junction left unmatched. The CDR3 contains 13 residues. Germline V lookup: CDR1 SNHLY, CDR2 FYNNEI. This chain's CDR3 is CASRDWDSYEQYV. Here the CDR3 DNA reads TGTGCCAGCAGGGACTGGGACAGTTACGAGCAGTACGTC.

The V call is TRBV6-5, the J call TRBJ1-5; the D gene is possibly TRBD1 (5 bases). This CDR3 comprises 15 residues. CDR1 and CDR2 from the germline V gene are MNHEY and SVGAGI. V was clipped by 1 base and J by 4 bases, with 11 bases between them. The CDR3 here is CASSYYPGGNQPQHF. For the CDR3, the DNA is TGTGCCAGCAGTTACTATCCCGGGGGGAATCAGCCCCAGCATTTT.

The chain recombines TRBV20-1 with TRBJ2-1, with D tentatively TRBD2 (6 bases). Germline V gene sequence: CDR1 DFQATT, CDR2 SNEGSKA (reference sequence). The CDR3 covers 11 residues. The germline V and J ends were trimmed by 6 bases and 12 bases, with 15 bases remaining between them. CDR3 DNA sequence: TGCAGTGCGAAGCGGAGGGATTTGCAGTTCTTC. Amino acids: CSAKRRDLQFF.

The chain uses TRBV10-3 and TRBJ1-3; 9 bases align to TRBD1. CDR1 ENHRY and CDR2 SYGVKD come from the germline V gene. This CDR3 has 16 residues. The trim removed 5 bases at V and 2 bases at J, leaving 7 bases unmatched. Here the CDR3 reads CAISKTGTGTGNTIYF. The CDR3 bases are TGTGCCATCAGTAAAACCGGGACAGGGACTGGAAACACCATATATTTT.

V gene TRBV6-5 combines with J gene TRBJ1-2; D gene unclear. The CDR3 loop spans 14 amino acids. The germline V and J ends were trimmed by 0 bases and 6 bases, with 11 bases remaining between them. Germline V gene lookup returns CDR1 MNHEY and CDR2 SVGAGI. The CDR3 reads CASSYSSEEDGYTF. The CDR3 DNA reads TGTGCCAGCAGTTACTCTTCAGAGGAGGATGGCTACACCTTC.

The V call is TRBV28, the J call TRBJ1-2; D unresolved. V was pared by 2 bases and J by 3 bases, with 13 bases between. The length of the CDR3 is 15 residues. In germline, CDR1 is MDHEN, CDR2 SYDVKM. The CDR3 sequence: CASSLVPRNYYGYTF. CDR3 sequence (DNA): TGTGCCAGCAGTTTAGTACCGCGTAACTACTATGGCTACACCTTC.

The chain combines TRBV28 with TRBJ1-1; D gene unclear. Germline V gives CDR1 MDHEN, CDR2 SYDVKM. V lost 2 bases and J 5 bases, leaving 9 bases between the germline ends. The CDR3 has 13 amino acids. The CDR3 loop is CASSLKGITEAFF. DNA for the CDR3: TGTGCCAGCAGTTTAAAAGGGATTACTGAAGCTTTCTTT.

The chain recombines TRBV4-3 with TRBJ2-3; the match to TRBD2 covers 9 bases. This CDR3 contains 18 residues. Germline V gene data show CDR1 as LGHNA and CDR2 as YSLEER. V was pared by 0 bases and J by 1 base, with 8 bases of the junction left unmatched. The CDR3 loop is CASSQDSAGGPGTDTQYF. The DNA for the CDR3 is TGCGCCAGCAGCCAAGATTCGGCGGGGGGGCCGGGCACAGATACGCAGTATTTT.

The V gene is TRBV7-9, the J gene TRBJ2-7; no clear D. Germline lookup yields CDR1 SEHNR and CDR2 FQNEAQ (reference sequence). V was pared by 4 bases and J by 5 bases, with 15 bases between. This CDR3 is 14 amino acids long. The CDR3 here is CASSSRVGTDEQYF. The CDR3 DNA reads TGTGCCAGCAGCTCCCGGGTGGGCACCGACGAGCAGTACTTC.

V is TRBV29-1 and J is TRBJ2-7, with TRBD2 as a possible D gene (5 bases). The V gene lost 5 bases and the J gene lost 7 bases, with 21 bases spanning the gap. Germline CDR1 SQVTM, CDR2 ANQGSEA. There are 14 residues in the CDR3. The CDR3 region is CSVHDPGGSGEQYF. CDR3 in DNA: TGCAGCGTTCATGACCCTGGTGGCTCGGGGGAGCAGTACTTC.

For the CDR3, the DNA is TGTGCCAGCTCACCGCGAGAGACCCAGTACTTC. Its translation: CASSPRETQYF. The V and J genes are TRBV18 and TRBJ2-5, with D unclear. Germline lookup yields CDR1 KGHSH and CDR2 LQKENI. V was trimmed by 3 bases and J by 4 bases, leaving 3 bases between them. The CDR3 length is 11 residues. The full variable domain, rest sourced from reference TRBV18 and TRBJ2-5, is NAGVMQNPRHLVRRRGQEARLRCSPMKGHSHVYWYRQLPEEGLKFMVYLQKENIIDESGMPKERFSAEFPKEGPSILRIQQVVRGDSAAYFCASSPRETQYFGPGTRLLVL.

V and J are TRBV28 and TRBJ2-1; D is perhaps TRBD1 (6 bases). The germline CDR1 and CDR2 sequences are MDHEN and SYDVKM. This CDR3 is 14 amino acids long. Trimming removed 1 base from V and 6 bases from J, with 10 bases in between. CDR3 nucleotides: TGTGCCAGCAGTTTATTCGCAGGGGTCAATGAGCAGTTCTTC. This sequence encodes CASSLFAGVNEQFF.

V and J are TRBV27 and TRBJ2-7; D gene uncertain. The V end was cut by 2 bases, the J end by 0 bases, with 5 bases between. The CDR3 is 13 residues long. Germline CDR1 and CDR2: MNHEY and SMNVEV (reference sequence). Here the CDR3 DNA reads TGTGCCAGCAGTTTACCATACTCCTACGAGCAGTACGTC. It translates to CASSLPYSYEQYV.

The chain employs TRBV27 and TRBJ2-1; D not certain. The CDR3 is 13 residues long. The V end lost 3 bases, the J end lost 6 bases, and 9 bases lay between the germline ends. Germline V CDR1 and CDR2: MNHEY, SMNVEV (reference sequence). CDR3 protein: CASSFFRFNEQFF. CDR3 bases: TGTGCCAGCAGTTTTTTCAGATTCAATGAGCAGTTCTTC.

The chain joins TRBV2 to TRBJ2-7; TRBD1 or TRBD2 may be the D gene (6 bases each). CDR1 and CDR2 from the germline V gene are SNHLY and FYNNEI. V was trimmed by 3 bases and J by 3 bases, leaving 12 bases between them. The CDR3 runs 14 residues. This CDR3 is CASSDAGHSYEQYF. CDR3 nucleotides: TGTGCCAGCAGTGATGCGGGACACAGCTACGAGCAGTACTTC. The full variable domain, with the rest looked up from reference TRBV2 and TRBJ2-7, is EPEVTQTPSHQVTQMGQEVILRCVPISNHLYFYWYRQILGQKVEFLVSFYNNEISEKSEIFDDQFSVERPDGSNFTLKIRSTKLEDSAMYFCASSDAGHSYEQYFGPGTRLTVT.

The rearrangement links TRBV27 to TRBJ2-1; the D gene is possibly TRBD2 (5 bases). The CDR3 length is 15 residues. V gave up 7 bases and J gave up 0 bases, with 13 bases separating them. Germline V CDR1 and CDR2: MNHEY, SMNVEV (reference sequence). CDR3 residues: CASTRTPYSYNEQFF. The CDR3 bases are TGTGCCAGCACGAGGACTCCTTACTCCTACAATGAGCAGTTCTTC.